This entry describes one T cell receptor (beta chain). Its antigen is unidentified. Once obtained from cultured CD4+ T cells, the DNA was sequenced using the Oncomine TCR Beta short-read assay. Genomic DNA was taken out of cultured CD4+ T cells by extraction. Using its own MiXCR run on the PCR reads, TCRdb lists one record per CDR3 protein. The sample holds under 20,000 distinct CDR3 sequences, approximately 50% seen once. The data originate from a study of vaccination and CD4 T cells after COVID-19. Whole-study findings and limits: Spike mono-reactive clones accounted for 304 of the 307 vaccine-specific clones found in convalescent patients.

Stated treatment: roughly nine-day PBMC culture with coronavirus spike peptide pools or control peptides (ViraFEST assay). The TCR originated in a human donor who had recovered from COVID-19. The source material was CD4+ T cells from blood, cultured in vitro, sampled before SARS-CoV-2 vaccination.

The DNA for the CDR3 is TGTGCCAGTTCAACAGGGGTCGCTAACTATGGCTACACCTTC. It yields the protein CASSTGVANYGYTF. The genes are TRBV19 and TRBJ1-2; TRBD1 agrees at 7 bases. The germline gives CDR1 LNHDA, CDR2 SQIVND (reference sequence). The CDR3 sequence is 14 residues long. With V trimmed by 8 bases and J by 0 bases, 6 bases remained unmatched.